These T cell receptor beta chains were read from a single sample in a study of a mutant IDH1 vaccine in newly diagnosed glioma. For these TCRs, the target antigens are not known. Assay used: immunoSEQ multiplex PCR; TCRdb lists only in-frame clones, some missing. Of around 54,000 clones in the sample, 75% to 90% were seen once. Specimen: PBMCs, collected from a glioma patient whose treatment included an IDH1 peptide vaccine. The receptors derive from a man aged 35-49 years with glioma. Each CDR3 is given with its conserved first and last residue. The D gene is left open where the match is weak. Clone size appears in some rows only: once, few, many, or a class for an expanded clone.

j_call | clone_size | cdr3_length | d_call | v_call | cdr3_aa | cdr3_nt
TRBJ1-2 | - | 13 | - | TRBV29-1 | CSVSKWGPLGYTF | TGCAGCGTCTCGAAATGGGGACCACTCGGCTACACCTTC
TRBJ2-3 | - | 18 | TRBD2 | TRBV5-6 | CASSLGRRLAGGTDTQYF | TGTGCCAGCAGCTTGGGGAGACGGCTAGCGGGAGGCACAGATACGCAGTATTTT
TRBJ2-3 | - | 15 | - | TRBV9 | CASSVDARRLDTQYF | TGTGCCAGCAGCGTAGATGCTAGGAGGCTAGATACGCAGTATTTT
TRBJ2-7 | - | 14 | TRBD1 | TRBV6-5 | CASRSRGQGGGQYF | TGTGCCAGCAGGTCCAGGGGACAGGGAGGGGGACAGTACTTC
TRBJ2-1 | few | 17 | - | TRBV21-1 | CASSKEGLAGADNEQFF | TGTGCCAGCAGCAAAGAGGGACTAGCGGGAGCAGACAATGAGCAGTTCTTC
TRBJ2-2 | - | 13 | - | TRBV5-1 | CASSLDWTGELFF | TGCGCCAGCAGCTTGGACTGGACCGGGGAGCTGTTTTTT
TRBJ2-7 | - | 16 | - | TRBV9 | CASSSTFGAGFYEQYF | TGTGCCAGCAGCTCTACTTTCGGCGCTGGCTTCTACGAGCAGTACTTC
TRBJ2-3 | - | 15 | TRBD2 | TRBV5-1 | CASSLGVGGHDTQYF | TGCGCCAGCAGCTTGGGGGTGGGAGGGCACGATACGCAGTATTTT
TRBJ2-7 | once | 14 | - | TRBV6-4 | CASSDKRYSYEQYF | TGTGCCAGCAGTGACAAGCGATATTCCTACGAGCAGTACTTC
TRBJ2-2 | - | 15 | TRBD1 | TRBV2 | CASSRQGLGTGELFF | TGTGCCAGCAGTCGACAGGGCCTTGGCACCGGGGAGCTGTTTTTT
TRBJ2-7 | - | 13 | - | TRBV5-1 | CASSKGPSGEQYF | TGCGCCAGCAGCAAGGGACCCTCGGGGGAGCAGTACTTC
TRBJ2-5 | - | 15 | TRBD2 | TRBV6-6 | CASNEATSGRETQYF | TGTGCCAGCAATGAGGCGACTAGCGGGAGAGAGACCCAGTACTTC
TRBJ1-2 | - | 15 | - | TRBV6-5 | CASSYDSSTPYGYTF | TGTGCCAGCAGTTACGACAGCTCAACTCCCTATGGCTACACCTTC
TRBJ1-2 | - | 14 | TRBD1 | TRBV2 | CASTPRGNTGGYTF | TGTGCCAGCACCCCCAGGGGGAATACGGGGGGCTACACCTTC
TRBJ1-4 | - | 13 | - | TRBV19 | CASRPTGSEKLFF | TGTGCCAGTAGACCCACAGGGTCTGAAAAACTGTTTTTT
TRBJ1-5 | - | 13 | - | TRBV19 | CASNREPFQPQHF | TGTGCCAGTAACCGTGAACCGTTCCAGCCCCAGCATTTT
TRBJ2-7 | - | 13 | TRBD1 | TRBV25-1 | CASSPTGSYEQYF | TGTGCCAGCAGTCCGACAGGGTCCTACGAGCAGTACTTC
TRBJ2-1 | - | 13 | TRBD1 | TRBV25-1 | CASRDRGPYEQFF | TGTGCCAGCCGGGACAGGGGGCCCTATGAGCAGTTCTTC
TRBJ1-1 | - | 15 | - | TRBV7-8 | CASSLRPGGNTEAFF | TGTGCCAGCAGCCTCCGACCGGGGGGGAACACTGAAGCTTTCTTT
TRBJ1-1 | - | 13 | - | TRBV6-5 | CASSYSYRAEAFF | TGTGCCAGCAGTTACTCGTACAGGGCAGAGGCTTTCTTT
TRBJ1-4 | few | 13 | - | TRBV28 | CASSESFNEKLFF | TGTGCCAGCAGTGAGAGTTTTAATGAAAAACTGTTTTTT
TRBJ2-3 | - | 15 | TRBD2 | TRBV5-1 | CASSLALSGRDTQYF | TGCGCCAGCAGCTTGGCCCTTAGCGGGAGGGATACGCAGTATTTT
TRBJ2-5 | - | 14 | TRBD2 | TRBV7-3 | CASSLTSGGETQYF | TGTGCCAGCAGCTTAACGTCGGGGGGGGAGACCCAGTACTTC
TRBJ1-2 | - | 13 | - | TRBV28 | CASSLWGQYGYTF | TGTGCCAGCAGTTTATGGGGTCAGTATGGCTACACCTTC
TRBJ1-2 | - | 15 | - | TRBV4-1 | CASSQARGLNYGYTF | TGCGCCAGCAGCCAAGCTCGTGGACTTAACTATGGCTACACCTTC
TRBJ2-2 | - | 13 | - | TRBV27 | CASATTNTGELFF | TGTGCCAGCGCTACGACGAACACCGGGGAGCTGTTTTTT